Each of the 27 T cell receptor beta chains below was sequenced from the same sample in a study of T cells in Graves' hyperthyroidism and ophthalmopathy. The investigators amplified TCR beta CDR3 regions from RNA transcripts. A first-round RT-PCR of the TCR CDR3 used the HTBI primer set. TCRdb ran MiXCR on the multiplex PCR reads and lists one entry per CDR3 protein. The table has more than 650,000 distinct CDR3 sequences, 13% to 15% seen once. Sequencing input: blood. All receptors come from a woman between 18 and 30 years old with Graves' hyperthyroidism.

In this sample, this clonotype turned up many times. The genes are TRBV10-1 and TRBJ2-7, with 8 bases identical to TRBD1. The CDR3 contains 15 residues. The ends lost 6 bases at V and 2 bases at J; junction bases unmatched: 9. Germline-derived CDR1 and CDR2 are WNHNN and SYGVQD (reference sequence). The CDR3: CASRDRQGPTYEQYF. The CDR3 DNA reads TGCGCCAGCAGGGATCGACAGGGGCCTACCTACGAGCAGTACTTC.

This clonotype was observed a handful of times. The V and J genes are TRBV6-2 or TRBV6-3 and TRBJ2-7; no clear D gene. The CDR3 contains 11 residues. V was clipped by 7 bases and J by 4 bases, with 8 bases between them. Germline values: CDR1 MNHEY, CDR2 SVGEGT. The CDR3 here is CASTDNYEQYF. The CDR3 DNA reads TGTGCCAGCACCGACAATTACGAGCAGTACTTC.

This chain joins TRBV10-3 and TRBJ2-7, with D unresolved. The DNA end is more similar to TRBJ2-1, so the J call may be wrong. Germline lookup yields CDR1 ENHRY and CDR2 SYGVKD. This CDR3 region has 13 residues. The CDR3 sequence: CAIRVGTSYEQFF. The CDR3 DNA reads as TGTGCCATCAGAGTGGGTACCTCCTACGAGCAGTTCTTC.

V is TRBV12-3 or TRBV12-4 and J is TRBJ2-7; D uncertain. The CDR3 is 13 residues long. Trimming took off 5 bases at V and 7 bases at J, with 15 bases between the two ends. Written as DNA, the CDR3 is TGTGCCAGCAGTGCCTCTGTTTTGGGAGAGCAGTACTTC. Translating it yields CASSASVLGEQYF.

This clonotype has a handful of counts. The CDR3 sequence: CASSFSSGDRGTYEQYF. The DNA for the CDR3 is TGTGCCAGCAGCTTCTCTTCCGGGGACAGGGGGACCTACGAGCAGTACTTC. The chain joins TRBV27 to TRBJ2-7, with 11 positions matching TRBD1. Germline V gene data show CDR1 as MNHEY and CDR2 as SMNVEV (reference sequence). This CDR3 region has 17 residues. J lost 2 bases, V lost 6 bases, and 12 bases had no gene match.

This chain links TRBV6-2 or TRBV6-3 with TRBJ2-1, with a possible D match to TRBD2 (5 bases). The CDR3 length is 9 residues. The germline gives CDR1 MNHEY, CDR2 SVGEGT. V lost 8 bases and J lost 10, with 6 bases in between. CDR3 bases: TGTGCCAGCTCGGGGGAGCAGTTCTTC. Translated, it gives CASSGEQFF.

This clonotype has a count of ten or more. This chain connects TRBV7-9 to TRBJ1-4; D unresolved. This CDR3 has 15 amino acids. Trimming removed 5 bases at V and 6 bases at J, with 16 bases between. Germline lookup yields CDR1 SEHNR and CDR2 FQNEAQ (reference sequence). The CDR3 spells CASSPSGKVDEKLFF. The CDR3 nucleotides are TGTGCCAGCAGCCCCAGCGGGAAAGTCGATGAAAAACTGTTTTTT.

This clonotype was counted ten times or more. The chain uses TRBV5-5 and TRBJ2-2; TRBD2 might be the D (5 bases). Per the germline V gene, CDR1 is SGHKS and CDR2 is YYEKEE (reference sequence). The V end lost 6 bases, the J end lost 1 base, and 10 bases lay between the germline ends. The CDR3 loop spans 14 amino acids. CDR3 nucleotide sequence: TGTGCCAGCAACAGCGGATGGAACACCGGGGAGCTGTTTTTT. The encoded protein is CASNSGWNTGELFF. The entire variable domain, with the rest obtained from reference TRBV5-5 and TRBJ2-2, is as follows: DAGVTQSPTHLIKTRGQQVTLRCSPISGHKSVSWYQQVLGQGPQFIFQYYEKEERGRGNFPDRFSARQFPNYSSELNVNALLLGDSALYLCASNSGWNTGELFFGEGSRLTVL.

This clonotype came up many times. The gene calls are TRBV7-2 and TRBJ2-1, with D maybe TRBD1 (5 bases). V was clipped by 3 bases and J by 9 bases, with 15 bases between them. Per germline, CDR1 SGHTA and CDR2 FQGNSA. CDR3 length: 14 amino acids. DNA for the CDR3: TGTGCCAGCAGCTTTTACCAGGGTGGCGGTGAGCAGTTCTTC. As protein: CASSFYQGGGEQFF.

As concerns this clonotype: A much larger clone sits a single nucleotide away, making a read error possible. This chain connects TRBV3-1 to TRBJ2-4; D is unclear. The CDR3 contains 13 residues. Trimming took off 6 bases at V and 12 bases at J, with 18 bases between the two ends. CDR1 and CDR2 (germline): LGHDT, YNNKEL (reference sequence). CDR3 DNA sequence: TGTGCCAGCAGTCCGACGAGCAGCTACACTCAGTACTTC. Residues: CASSPTSSYTQYF.

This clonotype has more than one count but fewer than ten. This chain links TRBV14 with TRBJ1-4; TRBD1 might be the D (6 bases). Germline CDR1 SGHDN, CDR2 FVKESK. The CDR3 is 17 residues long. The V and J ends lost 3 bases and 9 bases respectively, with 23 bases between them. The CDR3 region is CASSHTPRGKVRQKLFF. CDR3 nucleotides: TGTGCCAGCAGCCACACCCCGAGGGGGAAAGTGAGGCAAAAACTGTTTTTT.

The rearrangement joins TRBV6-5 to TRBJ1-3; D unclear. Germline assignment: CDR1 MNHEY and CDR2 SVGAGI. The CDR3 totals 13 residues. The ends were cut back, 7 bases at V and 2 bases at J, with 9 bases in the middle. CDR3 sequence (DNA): TGTGCCAGCATTAGGACCGCTGGAAACACCATATATTTT. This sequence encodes CASIRTAGNTIYF.

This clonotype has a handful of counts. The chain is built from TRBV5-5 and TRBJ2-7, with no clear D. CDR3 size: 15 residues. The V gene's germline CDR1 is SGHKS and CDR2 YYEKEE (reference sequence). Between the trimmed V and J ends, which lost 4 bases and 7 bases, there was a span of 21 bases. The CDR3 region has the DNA TGTGCCAGCAGCGCCCGCAGTGGGCGGAATGGGGAGCAGTACTTC. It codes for CASSARSGRNGEQYF.

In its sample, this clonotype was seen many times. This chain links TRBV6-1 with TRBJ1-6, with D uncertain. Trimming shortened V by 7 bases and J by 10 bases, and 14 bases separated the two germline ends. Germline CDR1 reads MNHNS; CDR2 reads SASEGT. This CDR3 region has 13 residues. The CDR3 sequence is CASTSFQDSPLHF. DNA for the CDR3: TGTGCCAGCACCTCATTTCAGGACTCACCCCTCCACTTT.

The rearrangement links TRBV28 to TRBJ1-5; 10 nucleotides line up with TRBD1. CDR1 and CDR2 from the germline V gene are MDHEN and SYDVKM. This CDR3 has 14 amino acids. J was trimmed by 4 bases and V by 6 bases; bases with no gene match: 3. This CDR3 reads CASRVGQGNQPQHF. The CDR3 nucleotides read TGTGCCAGCAGGGTGGGACAGGGGAATCAGCCCCAGCATTTT.

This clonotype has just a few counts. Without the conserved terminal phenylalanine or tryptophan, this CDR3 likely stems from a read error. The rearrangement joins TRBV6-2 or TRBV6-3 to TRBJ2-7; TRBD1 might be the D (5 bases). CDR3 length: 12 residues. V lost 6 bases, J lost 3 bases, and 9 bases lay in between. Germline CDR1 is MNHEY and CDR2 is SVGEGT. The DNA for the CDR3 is TGTGCCAGCAGGGACAAATACTACGAGCAGTACCTC. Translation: CASRDKYYEQYL.

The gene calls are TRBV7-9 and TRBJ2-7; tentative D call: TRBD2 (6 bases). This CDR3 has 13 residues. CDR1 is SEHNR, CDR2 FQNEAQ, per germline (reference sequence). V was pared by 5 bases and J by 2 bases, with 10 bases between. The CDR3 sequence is CASSGTSTYEQYF. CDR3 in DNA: TGTGCCAGCAGCGGGACTTCAACCTACGAGCAGTACTTC.

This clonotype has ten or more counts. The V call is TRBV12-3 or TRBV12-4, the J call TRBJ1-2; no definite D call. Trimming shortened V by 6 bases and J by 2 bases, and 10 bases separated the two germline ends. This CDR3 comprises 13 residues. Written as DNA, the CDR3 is TGTGCCAGCAGAGCCGGCGAGAACTATGGCTACACCTTC. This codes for CASRAGENYGYTF.

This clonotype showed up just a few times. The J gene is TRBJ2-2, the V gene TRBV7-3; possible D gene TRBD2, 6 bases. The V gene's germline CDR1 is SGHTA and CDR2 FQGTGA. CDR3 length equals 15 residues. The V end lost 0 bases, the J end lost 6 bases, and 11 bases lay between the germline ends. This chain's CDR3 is CASSLTGGGAGELFF. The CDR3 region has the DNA TGTGCCAGCAGCTTAACGGGCGGCGGGGCCGGGGAGCTGTTTTTT.

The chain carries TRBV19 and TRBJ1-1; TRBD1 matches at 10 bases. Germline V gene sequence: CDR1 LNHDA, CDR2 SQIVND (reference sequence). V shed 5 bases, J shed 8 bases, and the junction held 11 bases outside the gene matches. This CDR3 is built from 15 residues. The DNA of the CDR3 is TGTGCCAGTAGTGTCACGACAGGGGGCGCGCCCGAAGCTTTCTTT. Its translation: CASSVTTGGAPEAFF.

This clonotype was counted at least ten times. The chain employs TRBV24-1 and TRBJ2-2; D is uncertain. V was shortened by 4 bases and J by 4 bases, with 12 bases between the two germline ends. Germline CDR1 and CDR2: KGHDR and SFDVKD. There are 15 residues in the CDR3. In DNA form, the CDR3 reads TGTGCCACCAGTGACCCGCGGCAGATCACCGGGGAGCTGTTTTTT. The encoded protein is CATSDPRQITGELFF.

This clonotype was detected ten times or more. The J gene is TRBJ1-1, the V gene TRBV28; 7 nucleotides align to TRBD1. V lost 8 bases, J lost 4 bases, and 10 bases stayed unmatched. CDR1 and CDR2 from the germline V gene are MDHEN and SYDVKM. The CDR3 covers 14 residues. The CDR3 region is CASRVTGISTEAFF. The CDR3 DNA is TGTGCCAGCCGAGTGACAGGGATAAGCACTGAAGCTTTCTTT.

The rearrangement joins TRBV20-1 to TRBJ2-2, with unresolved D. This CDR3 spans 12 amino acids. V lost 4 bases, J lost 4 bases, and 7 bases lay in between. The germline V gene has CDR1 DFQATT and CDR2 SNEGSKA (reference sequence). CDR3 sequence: CSANYLTGELFF. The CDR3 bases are TGCAGTGCTAACTATCTCACCGGGGAGCTGTTTTTT.

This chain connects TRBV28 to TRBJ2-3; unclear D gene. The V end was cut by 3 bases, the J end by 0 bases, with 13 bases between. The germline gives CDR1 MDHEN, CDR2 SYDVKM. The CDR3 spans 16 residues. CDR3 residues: CASSLWAKASTDTQYF. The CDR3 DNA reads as TGTGCCAGCAGTTTGTGGGCGAAAGCTAGCACAGATACGCAGTATTTT.

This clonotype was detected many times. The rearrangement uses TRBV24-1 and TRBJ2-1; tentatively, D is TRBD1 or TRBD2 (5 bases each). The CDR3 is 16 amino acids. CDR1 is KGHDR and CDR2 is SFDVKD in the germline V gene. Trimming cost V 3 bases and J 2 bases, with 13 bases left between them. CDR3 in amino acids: CATSDRLGAPYNEQFF. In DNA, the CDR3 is TGTGCCACCAGTGATCGGCTCGGGGCCCCCTACAATGAGCAGTTCTTC.

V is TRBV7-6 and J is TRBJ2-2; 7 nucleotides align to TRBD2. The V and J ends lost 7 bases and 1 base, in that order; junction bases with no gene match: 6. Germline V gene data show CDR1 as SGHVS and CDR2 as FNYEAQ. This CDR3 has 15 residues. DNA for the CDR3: TGTGCCAGCACCTTCCTAGCGGTGAACACCGGGGAGCTGTTTTTT. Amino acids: CASTFLAVNTGELFF.

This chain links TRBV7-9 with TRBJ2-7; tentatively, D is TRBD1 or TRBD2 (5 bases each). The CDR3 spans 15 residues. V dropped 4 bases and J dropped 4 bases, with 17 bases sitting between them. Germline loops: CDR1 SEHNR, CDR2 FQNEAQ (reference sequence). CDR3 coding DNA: TGTGCCAGCAGCTCCTACGGGGCGCCCGGATACGAGCAGTACTTC. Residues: CASSSYGAPGYEQYF.